This T cell receptor (beta chain) emerged from a study of control samples from healthy donors and cancer patients. The CDR3 spans 14 residues. The germline gives CDR1 LGHDT, CDR2 YNNKEL (reference sequence). Deletions cut 1 base from V and 6 bases from J, with 10 bases between. This clone occurred once. The data were produced by immunoSEQ multiplex PCR, yet TCRdb's version contains in-frame clones alone and is incomplete. The sample records over 150,000 clones, around 95% being singletons. The sample comprised blood. This chain uses TRBV3-1 (or the pseudogene TRBV3-2) with TRBJ2-4; D call uncertain. This clonotype was obtained from a man aged 40-49 years in good health. CDR3 in amino acids: CASSQGPVGNIQYF. Here the CDR3 DNA reads TGTGCCAGCAGCCAAGGGCCCGTGGGAAACATTCAGTACTTC.